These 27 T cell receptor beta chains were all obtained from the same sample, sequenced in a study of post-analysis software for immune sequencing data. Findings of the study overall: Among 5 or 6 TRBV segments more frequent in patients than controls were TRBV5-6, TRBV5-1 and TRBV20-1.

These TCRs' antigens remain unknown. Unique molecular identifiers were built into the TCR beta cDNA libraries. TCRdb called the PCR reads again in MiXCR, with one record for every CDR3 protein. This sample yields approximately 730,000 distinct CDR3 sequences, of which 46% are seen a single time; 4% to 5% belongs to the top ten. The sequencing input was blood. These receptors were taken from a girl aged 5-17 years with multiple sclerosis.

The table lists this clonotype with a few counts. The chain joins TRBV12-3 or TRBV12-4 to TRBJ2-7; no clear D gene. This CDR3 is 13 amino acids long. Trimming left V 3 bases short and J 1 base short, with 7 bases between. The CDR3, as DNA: TGTGCCAGCAGTTTTGGGGAATCCTACGAGCAGTACTTC. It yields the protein CASSFGESYEQYF.

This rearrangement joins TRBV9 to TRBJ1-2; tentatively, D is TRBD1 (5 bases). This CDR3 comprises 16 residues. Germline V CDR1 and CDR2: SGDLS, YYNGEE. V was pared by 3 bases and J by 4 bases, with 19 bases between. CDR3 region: CASSGEGGRRGYGYTF. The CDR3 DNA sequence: TGTGCCAGCAGCGGCGAAGGTGGCAGAAGGGGCTATGGCTACACCTTC.

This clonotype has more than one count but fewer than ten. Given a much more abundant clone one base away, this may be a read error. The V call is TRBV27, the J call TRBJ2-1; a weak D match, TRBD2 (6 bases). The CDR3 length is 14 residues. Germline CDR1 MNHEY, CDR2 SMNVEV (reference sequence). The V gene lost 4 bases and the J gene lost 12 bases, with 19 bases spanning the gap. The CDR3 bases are TGTGCCAGCAGTTGGGGCGGGATCGGAGTGGCGCAGTTCTTC. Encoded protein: CASSWGGIGVAQFF.

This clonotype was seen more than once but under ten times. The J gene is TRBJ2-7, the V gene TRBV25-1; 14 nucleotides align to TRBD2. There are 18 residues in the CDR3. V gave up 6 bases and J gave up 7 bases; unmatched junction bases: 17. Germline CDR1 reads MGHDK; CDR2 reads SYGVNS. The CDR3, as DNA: TGTGCCAGCAGCCTAGGGACTAGCGGGGGACCCGGGGTTAGGGAGCAGTACTTC. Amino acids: CASSLGTSGGPGVREQYF.

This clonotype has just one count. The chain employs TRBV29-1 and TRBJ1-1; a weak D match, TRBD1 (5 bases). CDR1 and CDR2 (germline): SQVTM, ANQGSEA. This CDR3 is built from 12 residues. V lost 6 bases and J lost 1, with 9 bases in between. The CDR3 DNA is TGCAGCGTATCGGACACGAACACTGAAGCTTTCTTT. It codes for CSVSDTNTEAFF.

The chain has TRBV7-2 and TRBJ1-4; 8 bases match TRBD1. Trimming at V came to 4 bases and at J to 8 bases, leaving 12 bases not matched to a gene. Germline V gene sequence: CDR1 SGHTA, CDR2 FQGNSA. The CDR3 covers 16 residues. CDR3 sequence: CASSYDWGTGPEKLFF. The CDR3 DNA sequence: TGTGCCAGCAGCTATGATTGGGGGACAGGCCCCGAAAAACTGTTTTTT.

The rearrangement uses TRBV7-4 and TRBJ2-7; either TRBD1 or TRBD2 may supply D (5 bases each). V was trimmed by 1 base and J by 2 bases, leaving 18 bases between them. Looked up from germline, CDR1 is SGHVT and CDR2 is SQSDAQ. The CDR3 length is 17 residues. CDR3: CASSLEEGQATTYEQYF. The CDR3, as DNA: TGTGCCAGCAGCTTAGAAGAGGGGCAGGCCACCACCTACGAGCAGTACTTC. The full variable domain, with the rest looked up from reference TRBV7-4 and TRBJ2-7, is GAGVSQSPRYKVAKRGRDVALRCDSISGHVTLYWYRQTLGQGSEVLTYSQSDAQRDKSGRPSGRFSAERPERSVSTLKIQRTEQGDSAVYLCASSLEEGQATTYEQYFGPGTRLTVT.

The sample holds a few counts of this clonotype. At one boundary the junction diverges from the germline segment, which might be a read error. CDR3 DNA sequence: TGTGCCAGCAGCTTGGGGCTAGCGGGAGGAGATACGCAGTATTTT. As protein: CASSLGLAGGDTQYF. This chain links TRBV5-1 with TRBJ2-3, with 11 positions matching TRBD2. Germline V gives CDR1 SGHRS, CDR2 YFSETQ. This CDR3 is built from 15 residues. Full variable domain (rest looked up from reference TRBV5-1 and TRBJ2-3): KAGVTQTPRYLIKTRGQQVTLSCSPISGHRSVSWYQQTPGQGLQFLFEYFSETQRNKGNFPGRFSGRQFSNSRSEMNVSTLELGDSALYLCASSLGLAGGDTQYFGPGTRLTVL.

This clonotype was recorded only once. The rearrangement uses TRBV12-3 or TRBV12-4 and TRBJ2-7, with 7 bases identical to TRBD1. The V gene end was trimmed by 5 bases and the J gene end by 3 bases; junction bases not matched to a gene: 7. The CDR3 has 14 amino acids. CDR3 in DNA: TGTGCCAGCAGTCAAGAGGGGGCTCTCTACGAGCAGTACTTC. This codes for CASSQEGALYEQYF.

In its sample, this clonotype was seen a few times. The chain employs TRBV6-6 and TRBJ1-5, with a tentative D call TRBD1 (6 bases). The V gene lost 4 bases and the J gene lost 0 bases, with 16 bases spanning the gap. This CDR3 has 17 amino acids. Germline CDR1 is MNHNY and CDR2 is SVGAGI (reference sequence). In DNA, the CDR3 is TGTGCCAGCAGTTGGGGACAAGGGTCTTTTAGCAATCAGCCCCAGCATTTT. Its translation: CASSWGQGSFSNQPQHF.

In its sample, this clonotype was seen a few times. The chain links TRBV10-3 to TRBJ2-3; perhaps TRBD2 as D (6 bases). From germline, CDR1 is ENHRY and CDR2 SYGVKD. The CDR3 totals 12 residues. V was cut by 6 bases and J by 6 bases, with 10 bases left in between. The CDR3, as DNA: TGTGCCATCAGGGCGGGGCTGGATACGCAGTATTTT. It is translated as CAIRAGLDTQYF.

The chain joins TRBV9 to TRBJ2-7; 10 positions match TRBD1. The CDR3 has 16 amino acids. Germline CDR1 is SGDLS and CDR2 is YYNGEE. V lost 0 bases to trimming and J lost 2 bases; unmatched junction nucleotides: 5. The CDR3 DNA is TGTGCCAGCAGCGTAGACCCGGGGACAGGGGCCTACGAGCAGTACTTC. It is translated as CASSVDPGTGAYEQYF.

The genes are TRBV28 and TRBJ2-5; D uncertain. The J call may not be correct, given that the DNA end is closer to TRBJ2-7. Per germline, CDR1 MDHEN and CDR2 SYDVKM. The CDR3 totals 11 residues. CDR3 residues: CASSVFYEQYF. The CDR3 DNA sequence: TGTGCCAGCAGTGTCTTCTACGAGCAGTACTTC.

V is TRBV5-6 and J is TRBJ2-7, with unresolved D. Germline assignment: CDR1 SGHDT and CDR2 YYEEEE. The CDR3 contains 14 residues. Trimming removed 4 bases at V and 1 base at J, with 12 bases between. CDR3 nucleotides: TGTGCCAGCAGCCCCCCTCCGGTTTCCTACGAGCAGTACTTC. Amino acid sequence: CASSPPPVSYEQYF.

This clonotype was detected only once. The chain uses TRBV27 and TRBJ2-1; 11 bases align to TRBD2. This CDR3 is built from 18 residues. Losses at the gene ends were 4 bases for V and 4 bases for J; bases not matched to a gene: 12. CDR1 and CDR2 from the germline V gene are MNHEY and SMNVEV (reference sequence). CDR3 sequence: CASSSRAGLADYYNEQFF. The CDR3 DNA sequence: TGTGCCAGCAGTTCGAGGGCGGGACTAGCGGATTATTACAATGAGCAGTTCTTC.

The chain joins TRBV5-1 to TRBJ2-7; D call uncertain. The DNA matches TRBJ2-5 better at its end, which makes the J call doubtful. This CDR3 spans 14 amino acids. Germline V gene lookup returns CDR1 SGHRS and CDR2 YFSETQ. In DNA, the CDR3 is TGCGCCAGCAGCTATAACACCCCTCAAGAGACCCAGTACTTC. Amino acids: CASSYNTPQETQYF.

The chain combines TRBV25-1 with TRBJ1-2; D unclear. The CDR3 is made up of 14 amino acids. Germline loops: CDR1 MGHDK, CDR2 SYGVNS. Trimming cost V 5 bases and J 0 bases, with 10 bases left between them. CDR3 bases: TGTGCCAGCAGTTCCCGGGCCTCTAACTATGGCTACACCTTC. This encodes CASSSRASNYGYTF.

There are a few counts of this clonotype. CDR3 residues: CSARGGTSGRAGIHEQYF. The CDR3 DNA reads as TGCAGTGCTAGAGGCGGGACTAGCGGGAGGGCCGGGATCCACGAGCAGTACTTC. This chain joins TRBV20-1 and TRBJ2-7; 16 nucleotides align to TRBD2. J was trimmed by 5 bases and V by 1 base; bases with no gene match: 11. From germline, CDR1 is DFQATT and CDR2 SNEGSKA (reference sequence). The CDR3 sequence is 18 residues long.

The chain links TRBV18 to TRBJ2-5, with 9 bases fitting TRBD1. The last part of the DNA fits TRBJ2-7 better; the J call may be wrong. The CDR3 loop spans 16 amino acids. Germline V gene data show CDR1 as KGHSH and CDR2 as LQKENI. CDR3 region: CASSPLTGGAPYEQYF. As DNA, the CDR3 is TGTGCCAGCTCACCACTGACAGGGGGGGCCCCCTACGAGCAGTACTTC.

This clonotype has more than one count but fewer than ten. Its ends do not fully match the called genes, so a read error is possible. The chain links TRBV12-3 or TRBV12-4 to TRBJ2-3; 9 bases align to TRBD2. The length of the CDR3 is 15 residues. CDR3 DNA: TGTGCCAGCAGTCTAGCGGGAAATTTGGCAGATACGCAGTATTTT. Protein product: CASSLAGNLADTQYF.

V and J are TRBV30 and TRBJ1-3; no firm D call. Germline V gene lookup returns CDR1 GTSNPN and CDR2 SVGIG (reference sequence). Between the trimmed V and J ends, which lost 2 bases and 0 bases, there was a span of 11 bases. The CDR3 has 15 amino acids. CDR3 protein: CAWSLQTYSGNTIYF. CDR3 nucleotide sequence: TGTGCCTGGAGTTTACAGACTTACTCTGGAAACACCATATATTTT.

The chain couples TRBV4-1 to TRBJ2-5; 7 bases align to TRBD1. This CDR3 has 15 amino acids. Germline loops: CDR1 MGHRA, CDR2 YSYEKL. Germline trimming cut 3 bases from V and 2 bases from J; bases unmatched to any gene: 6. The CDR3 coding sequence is TGCGCCAGCAGCCACGCAGGGACAGATCAAGAGACCCAGTACTTC. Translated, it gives CASSHAGTDQETQYF.

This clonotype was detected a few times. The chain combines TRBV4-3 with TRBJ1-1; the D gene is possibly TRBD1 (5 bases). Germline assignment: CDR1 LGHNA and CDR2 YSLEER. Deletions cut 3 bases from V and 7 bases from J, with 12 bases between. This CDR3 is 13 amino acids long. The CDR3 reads CASSHLAGIEAFF. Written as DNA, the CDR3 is TGCGCCAGCAGCCATTTAGCAGGGATTGAAGCTTTCTTT.

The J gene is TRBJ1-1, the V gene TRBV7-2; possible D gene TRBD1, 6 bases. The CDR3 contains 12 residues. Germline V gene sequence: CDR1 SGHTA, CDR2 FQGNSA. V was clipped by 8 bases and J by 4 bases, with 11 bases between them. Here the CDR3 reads CASEGESTEAFF. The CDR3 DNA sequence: TGTGCCAGCGAGGGGGAGTCCACTGAAGCTTTCTTT.

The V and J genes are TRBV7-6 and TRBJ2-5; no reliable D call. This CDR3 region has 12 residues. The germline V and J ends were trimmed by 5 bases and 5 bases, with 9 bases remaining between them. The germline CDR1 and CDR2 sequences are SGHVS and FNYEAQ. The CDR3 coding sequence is TGTGCCAGCAGCAGAGCGTACGAGACCCAGTACTTC. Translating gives CASSRAYETQYF.

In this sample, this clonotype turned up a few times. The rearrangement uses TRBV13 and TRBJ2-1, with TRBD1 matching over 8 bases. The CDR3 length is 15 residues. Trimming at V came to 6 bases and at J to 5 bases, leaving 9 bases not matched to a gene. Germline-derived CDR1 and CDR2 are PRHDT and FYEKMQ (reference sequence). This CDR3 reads CASSQRGQGHNEQFF. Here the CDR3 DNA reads TGTGCCAGCAGTCAACGAGGACAGGGACACAATGAGCAGTTCTTC.

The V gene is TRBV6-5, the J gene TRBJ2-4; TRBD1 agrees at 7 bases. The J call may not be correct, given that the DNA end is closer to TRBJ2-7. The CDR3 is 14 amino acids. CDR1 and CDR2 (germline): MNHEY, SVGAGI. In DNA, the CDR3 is TGTGCCAGCAGTAATGCCGGACAGGCCACCGAGCAGTACTTC. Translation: CASSNAGQATEQYF.